These 28 T cell receptor beta chains were sequenced from one sample in a study of T-cell reconstitution after alpha-beta-depleted transplantation in children (dated by TCRdb to the mid-2010s). Libraries were made using PCR. Sequenced on an Illumina HiSeq 2500. To normalize quantification of the TCRbeta repertoire, the TCR libraries were built with molecular barcoding that relied on unique molecular identifiers. TCRdb redid the processing of the public reads, applying fastp at Q25 and MiXCR, and retained in-frame beta chains. Rows with a matching CDR3 protein are joined into one entry that keeps the most common DNA and genes. This sample has just over 350,000 distinct CDR3 sequences in its table, and about 14% of those were observed once. Approximately 4.2% of the sample goes to the ten largest clones. Sequenced here: PBMCs, sampled from the stem cell graft. The receptors stem from a human donor who donated a stem cell graft to a child with Fanconi anemia.

This clonotype has just a few counts. The CDR3: CSARSGADTQYF. DNA for the CDR3: TGCAGTGCCAGATCAGGGGCAGATACGCAGTATTTT. This rearrangement joins TRBV20-1 to TRBJ2-3; TRBD1 is a possible D gene (6 bases). CDR3 size: 12 residues. Trimming removed 6 bases at V and 4 bases at J, with 11 bases between. Germline V CDR1 and CDR2: DFQATT, SNEGSKA (reference sequence).

This clonotype occurred many times. The rearrangement uses TRBV7-6 and TRBJ2-7; no definite D call. The V end lost 0 bases, the J end lost 0 bases, and 9 bases lay between the germline ends. The CDR3 length is 15 residues. Per the germline V gene, CDR1 is SGHVS and CDR2 is FNYEAQ. This chain's CDR3 is CASSLAKGYSYEQYF. In DNA, the CDR3 is TGTGCCAGCAGCTTAGCAAAGGGATACTCCTACGAGCAGTACTTC.

The chain combines TRBV27 with TRBJ2-5; tentative D call: TRBD2 (5 bases). CDR1 and CDR2 (germline): MNHEY, SMNVEV (reference sequence). Trimming pared 0 bases from V and 5 bases from J, leaving 19 bases between. The CDR3 runs to 17 residues. This CDR3 is CASSLSPSMSGRETQYF. For the CDR3, the DNA is TGTGCCAGCAGTTTATCGCCCTCTATGAGCGGCCGGGAGACCCAGTACTTC.

This chain links TRBV6-1 with TRBJ2-1; D is possibly TRBD1 (5 bases). The ends were cut back, 7 bases at V and 0 bases at J, with 10 bases in the middle. The CDR3 covers 14 residues. Germline V gene data show CDR1 as MNHNS and CDR2 as SASEGT. CDR3 DNA sequence: TGTGCCAGCAAACAGCAGGGCTCCTACAATGAGCAGTTCTTC. This translates into CASKQQGSYNEQFF.

This clonotype appeared many times. The V gene is TRBV5-1, the J gene TRBJ2-3; TRBD2 is a possible D gene (6 bases). This CDR3 has 15 residues. Germline V gene sequence: CDR1 SGHRS, CDR2 YFSETQ. Trimming took 1 base from V and 2 from J, leaving 11 bases between them. The CDR3 reads CASSLSSAYTDTQYF. The CDR3 bases are TGCGCCAGCAGCTTGTCTAGCGCCTACACAGATACGCAGTATTTT.

This clonotype has at least ten counts. The chain employs TRBV7-2 and TRBJ2-2; the D is unclear. V was trimmed by 5 bases and J by 0 bases, leaving 10 bases between them. This CDR3 comprises 15 residues. Germline V CDR1 and CDR2: SGHTA, FQGNSA. Here the CDR3 DNA reads TGTGCCAGCAGCACCGCGATAGCGAACACCGGGGAGCTGTTTTTT. This sequence encodes CASSTAIANTGELFF.

The rearrangement links TRBV12-3 or TRBV12-4 to TRBJ2-4; 7 bases map to TRBD1. The CDR3 contains 16 residues. V lost 6 bases to trimming and J lost 0 bases; unmatched junction nucleotides: 8. The CDR3 spells CASSRDSHLAKNIQYF. The CDR3 coding sequence is TGTGCCAGCAGCAGGGACAGCCATTTAGCCAAAAACATTCAGTACTTC.

J is TRBJ2-5 and V is TRBV5-6, with D perhaps assigned TRBD1 or TRBD2 (5 bases each). The length of the CDR3 is 17 residues. Germline V CDR1 and CDR2: SGHDT, YYEEEE. Trimming cost V 1 base and J 1 base, with 17 bases left between them. CDR3 residues: CASSLRRGRVGQETQYF. CDR3 nucleotide sequence: TGTGCCAGCAGCTTGCGACGGGGACGGGTGGGCCAAGAGACCCAGTACTTC.

J is TRBJ2-1 and V is TRBV20-1; weak D call: TRBD2 (5 bases). CDR1 is DFQATT, CDR2 SNEGSKA, per germline (reference sequence). CDR3 length: 15 amino acids. The ends were cut back, 7 bases at V and 2 bases at J, with 18 bases in the middle. Written as DNA, the CDR3 is TGCAGTGTCCGGGGTGGGCGGGCCCCCTACAATGAGCAGTTCTTC. Protein: CSVRGGRAPYNEQFF.

In its sample, this clonotype was seen many times. J is TRBJ1-2 and V is TRBV12-3 or TRBV12-4; D is undetermined. V lost 11 bases, J lost 7 bases, and 14 bases lay in between. This CDR3 spans 11 amino acids. CDR3 sequence: CASGRTPGYTF. The CDR3 nucleotides read TGTGCCTCCGGACGGACTCCTGGCTACACCTTC.

This clonotype was seen a handful of times. The V gene is TRBV20-1, the J gene TRBJ2-3; weak D call: TRBD2 (5 bases). This CDR3 contains 13 residues. The V gene lost 0 bases and the J gene lost 7 bases, with 11 bases spanning the gap. Germline CDR1 DFQATT, CDR2 SNEGSKA (reference sequence). The DNA for the CDR3 is TGCAGTGCTAGAGACCCAGGACTCAATACGCAGTATTTT. This translates into CSARDPGLNTQYF.

This clonotype showed up just a few times. The gene calls are TRBV13 and TRBJ2-3, with a weak D call TRBD1 (6 bases). Germline-derived CDR1 and CDR2 are PRHDT and FYEKMQ (reference sequence). Trimming removed 4 bases at V and 4 bases at J, with 12 bases between. CDR3 length equals 14 residues. Written as DNA, the CDR3 is TGTGCCAGCAGCTCCCAGACAGGACCAGATACGCAGTATTTT. As protein: CASSSQTGPDTQYF.

As regards this clonotype: A much larger clone lies a single base off, so this may be a read error. V gene TRBV29-1 combines with J gene TRBJ1-1; 9 bases align to TRBD1. The CDR3 is 13 amino acids. V trimming: 6 bases; J trimming: 6 bases; junction bases outside the gene matches: 8. The germline V gene encodes CDR1 SQVTM and CDR2 ANQGSEA. This chain's CDR3 is CSVEGQGGAEAFF. For the CDR3, the DNA is TGCAGCGTCGAGGGACAGGGTGGCGCTGAAGCTTTCTTT.

This clonotype has a handful of counts. V gene TRBV5-1 combines with J gene TRBJ2-5, with TRBD1 matching 7 bases. Germline V gene data show CDR1 as SGHRS and CDR2 as YFSETQ. CDR3 length equals 15 residues. V lost 4 bases and J lost 3; bases outside the gene matches: 9. The CDR3 nucleotides are TGCGCCAGCAGCAGGGGACAGCCGGATAAAGAGACCCAGTACTTC. Translation gives CASSRGQPDKETQYF.

About this clonotype itself: Possible read error: a much larger clone is one base away. This chain uses TRBV12-3 or TRBV12-4 with TRBJ2-5; TRBD1 matches at 9 bases. V was clipped by 6 bases and J by 3 bases; unmatched bases: 2. This CDR3 has 13 amino acids. The CDR3 DNA follows: TGTGCCAGCAGAAGGACAGGGGAAGAGACCCAGTACTTC. Its protein product is CASRRTGEETQYF.

There are a few counts of this clonotype. The rearrangement links TRBV28 to TRBJ2-1; tentatively, D is TRBD2 (6 bases). The V end was cut by 5 bases, the J end by 0 bases, with 17 bases between. CDR1 MDHEN and CDR2 SYDVKM come from the germline V gene. This CDR3 is 17 amino acids long. CDR3 sequence: CASSPSSAGSSYNEQFF. The CDR3 DNA reads as TGTGCCAGCAGTCCCTCTTCCGCGGGGAGCTCCTACAATGAGCAGTTCTTC. Drawing the rest from reference TRBV28 and TRBJ2-1, the complete variable domain is DVKVTQSSRYLVKRTGEKVFLECVQDMDHENMFWYRQDPGLGLRLIYFSYDVKMKEKGDIPEGYSVSREKKERFSLILESASTNQTSMYLCASSPSSAGSSYNEQFFGPGTRLTVL.

This clonotype was observed at least ten times. The chain employs TRBV7-2 and TRBJ2-2, with TRBD2 matching over 10 bases. CDR3 length equals 18 residues. Losses at the gene ends were 5 bases for V and 7 bases for J; bases not matched to a gene: 16. Per the germline V gene, CDR1 is SGHTA and CDR2 is FQGNSA. CDR3 sequence (DNA): TGTGCCAGCAGCCCGAACCCCCCTCTAGCGGGGGTGGGCGGGGAGCTGTTTTTT. Amino acid sequence: CASSPNPPLAGVGGELFF.

This clonotype came up many times. V gene TRBV6-5 combines with J gene TRBJ2-5; D might be TRBD2 (5 bases). CDR1 is MNHEY, CDR2 SVGAGI, per germline. The CDR3 is 12 amino acids. V was clipped by 8 bases and J by 2 bases, with 9 bases between them. CDR3 coding DNA: TGTGCCAGCGGTAGCGCACAAGAGACCCAGTACTTC. Protein sequence: CASGSAQETQYF.

This clonotype has more than one count but fewer than ten. The chain carries TRBV29-1 and TRBJ2-7; D uncertain. Trimming stripped 0 bases from V and 0 bases from J, with 15 bases between. This CDR3 comprises 16 residues. CDR1 and CDR2 (germline): SQVTM, ANQGSEA. CDR3 sequence: CSVEESPGSSSYEQYV. DNA for the CDR3: TGCAGCGTTGAAGAATCCCCAGGATCGAGCTCCTACGAGCAGTACGTC.

Only a few counts were recorded for this clonotype. The chain has TRBV7-8 and TRBJ2-2, with a possible D match to TRBD1 (6 bases). This CDR3 is built from 14 residues. V lost 8 bases, J lost 5 bases, and 15 bases lay in between. Germline CDR1 reads SGHVS; CDR2 reads FQNEAQ. CDR3 sequence reads: CASANREGTGELFF. CDR3 DNA: TGTGCCAGCGCGAACAGGGAAGGGACCGGGGAGCTGTTTTTT.

This clonotype occurred a few times. This sequence joins TRBV27 and TRBJ2-3; D not certain. V was shortened by 3 bases and J by 6 bases, with 13 bases between the two germline ends. This CDR3 region has 14 residues. CDR1 and CDR2 (germline): MNHEY, SMNVEV (reference sequence). The CDR3 sequence is CASSLDTLGDTQYF. The CDR3 DNA reads as TGTGCCAGCAGTTTGGATACCCTCGGGGATACGCAGTATTTT.

This clonotype was seen at least ten times. The chain combines TRBV2 with TRBJ2-3; D tentatively fits TRBD1 or TRBD2 (5 bases each). This CDR3 spans 12 amino acids. Germline V gene sequence: CDR1 SNHLY, CDR2 FYNNEI. Trimming left V 7 bases short and J 4 bases short, with 9 bases between. The CDR3 nucleotides read TGTGCCAGCAAGCTGGGGGCAGATACGCAGTATTTT. This sequence encodes CASKLGADTQYF.

The genes are TRBV29-1 and TRBJ2-7; 8 nucleotides align to TRBD1. Germline-derived CDR1 and CDR2 are SQVTM and ANQGSEA. After removal of 5 bases from V and 2 bases from J, the junction contained 11 bases not matched to a gene. The CDR3 has 15 residues. CDR3 sequence: CSVLTPGQVTYEQYF. CDR3 nucleotides: TGCAGCGTTTTGACGCCGGGACAGGTAACCTACGAGCAGTACTTC.

The table lists this clonotype with a few counts. The J gene is TRBJ2-3, the V gene TRBV20-1, with 8 bases identical to TRBD1. V dropped 6 bases and J dropped 7; count of bases not matched to a gene: 9. Germline assignment: CDR1 DFQATT and CDR2 SNEGSKA (reference sequence). The CDR3 is 13 amino acids. The CDR3 reads CSAPDRGGHTQYF. The CDR3 DNA follows: TGCAGTGCCCCCGACAGGGGCGGACATACGCAGTATTTT.

The rearrangement joins TRBV13 to TRBJ2-1; 7 positions match TRBD1. The CDR3 length is 16 residues. Trimming took 6 bases from V and 2 from J; bases not matched to a gene: 10. Germline CDR1 PRHDT, CDR2 FYEKMQ (reference sequence). CDR3 sequence (DNA): TGTGCCAGCAGGCACAATACAGGGGAAGCCTACAATGAGCAGTTCTTC. It specifies CASRHNTGEAYNEQFF.

This clonotype was observed many times. The rearrangement uses TRBV5-1 and TRBJ1-4; D unclear. In germline, CDR1 is SGHRS, CDR2 YFSETQ. The CDR3 length is 14 residues. Trimming pared 4 bases from V and 8 bases from J, leaving 15 bases between. As DNA, the CDR3 is TGCGCCAGCAGCCCTGGGTCTCGAGAGGAAAAACTGTTTTTT. This codes for CASSPGSREEKLFF.

The sample holds a few counts of this clonotype. The rearrangement joins TRBV2 to TRBJ2-3, with 8 bases fitting TRBD2. CDR1 and CDR2 (germline): SNHLY, FYNNEI. CDR3 size: 14 residues. V trimming: 7 bases; J trimming: 9 bases; junction bases outside the gene matches: 12. CDR3 loop: CASTQTGGAGTQYF. The CDR3 nucleotides are TGTGCCAGCACTCAAACCGGGGGGGCCGGAACGCAGTATTTT.

This clonotype was seen at least ten times. This chain connects TRBV6-1 to TRBJ1-2; 9 bases agree with TRBD1. After removal of 3 bases from V and 4 bases from J, the junction contained 9 bases not matched to a gene. This CDR3 spans 16 amino acids. Per germline, CDR1 MNHNS and CDR2 SASEGT. The CDR3 is CASSDPGQGGFYGYTF. For the CDR3, the DNA is TGTGCCAGCAGTGATCCGGGACAGGGTGGATTCTATGGCTACACCTTC.